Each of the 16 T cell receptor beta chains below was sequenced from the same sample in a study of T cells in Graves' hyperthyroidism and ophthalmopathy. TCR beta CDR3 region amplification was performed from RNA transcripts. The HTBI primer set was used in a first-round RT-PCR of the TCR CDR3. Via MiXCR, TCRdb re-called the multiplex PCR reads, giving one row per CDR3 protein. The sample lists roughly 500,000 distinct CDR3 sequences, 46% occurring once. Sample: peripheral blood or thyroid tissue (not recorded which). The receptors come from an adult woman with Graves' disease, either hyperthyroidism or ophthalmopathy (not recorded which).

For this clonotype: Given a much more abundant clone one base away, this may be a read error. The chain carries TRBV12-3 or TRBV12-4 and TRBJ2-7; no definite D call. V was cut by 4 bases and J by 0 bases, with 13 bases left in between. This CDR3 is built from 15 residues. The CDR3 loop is CASSSPGYYSYEQYF. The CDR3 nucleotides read TGTGCCAGCAGTTCCCCCGGCTACTACTCCTACGAGCAGTACTTC.

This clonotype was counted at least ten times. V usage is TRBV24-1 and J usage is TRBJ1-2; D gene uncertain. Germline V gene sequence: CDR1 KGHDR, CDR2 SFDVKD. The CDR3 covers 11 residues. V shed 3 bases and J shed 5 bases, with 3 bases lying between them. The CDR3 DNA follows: TGTGCCACCAGTGATGGTTATGGCTACACCTTC. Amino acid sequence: CATSDGYGYTF.

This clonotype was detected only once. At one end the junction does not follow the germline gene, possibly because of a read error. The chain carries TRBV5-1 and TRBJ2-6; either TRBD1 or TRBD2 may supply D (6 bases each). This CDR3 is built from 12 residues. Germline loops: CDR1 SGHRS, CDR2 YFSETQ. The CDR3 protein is CASSLLGGTEAF. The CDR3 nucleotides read TGCGCCAGCAGCTTACTAGGGGGGACTGAAGCTTTC.

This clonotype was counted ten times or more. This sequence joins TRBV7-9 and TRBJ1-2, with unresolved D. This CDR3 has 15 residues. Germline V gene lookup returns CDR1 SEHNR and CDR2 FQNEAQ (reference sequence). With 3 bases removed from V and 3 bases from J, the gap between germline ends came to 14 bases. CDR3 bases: TGTGCCAGCAGCTTTGATACAGCAACTTACTATGGCTACACCTTC. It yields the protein CASSFDTATYYGYTF.

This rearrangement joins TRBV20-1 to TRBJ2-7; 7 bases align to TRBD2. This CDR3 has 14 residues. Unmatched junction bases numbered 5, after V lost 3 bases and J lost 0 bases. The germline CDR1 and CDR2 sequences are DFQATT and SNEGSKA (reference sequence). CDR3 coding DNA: TGCAGTGCTAGCAGCGGGGAGTACTCCTACGAGCAGTACTTC. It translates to CSASSGEYSYEQYF.

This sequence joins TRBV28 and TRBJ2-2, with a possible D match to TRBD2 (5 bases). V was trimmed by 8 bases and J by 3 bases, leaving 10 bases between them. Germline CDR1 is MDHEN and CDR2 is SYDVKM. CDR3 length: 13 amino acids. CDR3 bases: TGTGCCAGCGTAGCAGCGGACACCGGGGAGCTGTTTTTT. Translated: CASVAADTGELFF. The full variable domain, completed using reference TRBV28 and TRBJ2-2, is DVKVTQSSRYLVKRTGEKVFLECVQDMDHENMFWYRQDPGLGLRLIYFSYDVKMKEKGDIPEGYSVSREKKERFSLILESASTNQTSMYLCASVAADTGELFFGEGSRLTVL.

The chain's CDR3 is CASSPLAPGNTEAFF. CDR3 nucleotides: TGCGCCAGCAGCCCCTTAGCCCCGGGGAACACTGAAGCTTTCTTT. The chain has TRBV5-1 and TRBJ1-1, with D unresolved. Between the trimmed V and J ends, which lost 4 bases and 1 base, there was a span of 14 bases. The CDR3 covers 15 residues. Germline lookup yields CDR1 SGHRS and CDR2 YFSETQ.

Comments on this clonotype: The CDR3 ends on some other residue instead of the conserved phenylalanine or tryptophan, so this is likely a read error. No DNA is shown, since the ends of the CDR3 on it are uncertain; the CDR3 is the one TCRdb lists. The CDR3 here is CASSLAPGR. The chain uses TRBV7-8 and TRBJ1-1. CDR1 and CDR2 (germline): SGHVS, FQNEAQ. The CDR3 spans 9 residues, counting both ends.

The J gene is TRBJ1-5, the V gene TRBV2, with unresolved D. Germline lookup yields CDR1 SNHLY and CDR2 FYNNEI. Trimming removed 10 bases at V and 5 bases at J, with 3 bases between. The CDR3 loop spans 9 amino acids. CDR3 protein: CATHQPQHF. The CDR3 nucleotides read TGTGCCACCCATCAGCCCCAGCATTTT.

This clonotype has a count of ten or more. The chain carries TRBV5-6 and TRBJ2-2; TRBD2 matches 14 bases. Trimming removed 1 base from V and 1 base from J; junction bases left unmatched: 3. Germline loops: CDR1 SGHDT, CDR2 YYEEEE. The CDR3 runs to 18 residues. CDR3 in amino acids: CASSLLTSGRENTGELFF. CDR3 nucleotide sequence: TGTGCCAGCAGCTTGTTGACTAGCGGGAGGGAGAACACCGGGGAGCTGTTTTTT.

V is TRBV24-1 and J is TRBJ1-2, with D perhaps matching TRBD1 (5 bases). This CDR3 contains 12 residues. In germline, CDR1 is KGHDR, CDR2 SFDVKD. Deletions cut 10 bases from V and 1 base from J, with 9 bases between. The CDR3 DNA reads TGTGCCACGCAGGACATTAACTATGGCTACACCTTC. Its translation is CATQDINYGYTF.

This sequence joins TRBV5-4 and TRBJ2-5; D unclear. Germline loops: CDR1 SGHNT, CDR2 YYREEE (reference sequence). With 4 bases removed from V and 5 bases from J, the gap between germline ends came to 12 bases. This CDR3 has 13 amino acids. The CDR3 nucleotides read TGTGCCAGCAGCCTACTCCCGGGTGAGACCCAGTACTTC. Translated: CASSLLPGETQYF. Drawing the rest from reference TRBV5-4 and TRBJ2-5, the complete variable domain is ETGVTQSPTHLIKTRGQQVTLRCSSQSGHNTVSWYQQALGQGPQFIFQYYREEENGRGNFPPRFSGLQFPNYSSELNVNALELDDSALYLCASSLLPGETQYFGPGTRLLVL.

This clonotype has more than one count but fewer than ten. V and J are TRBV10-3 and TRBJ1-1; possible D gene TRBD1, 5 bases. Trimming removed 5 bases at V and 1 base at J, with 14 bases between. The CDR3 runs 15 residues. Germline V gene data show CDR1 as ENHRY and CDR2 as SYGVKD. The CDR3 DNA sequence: TGTGCCATCAGTCGGGACCCTATGGAGAACACTGAAGCTTTCTTT. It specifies CAISRDPMENTEAFF.

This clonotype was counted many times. DNA for the CDR3: TGCGCCACAGGGACAGGGCTTAATCAGCCCCAGCATTTT. As protein: CATGTGLNQPQHF. The rearrangement uses TRBV10-2 and TRBJ1-5; 9 bases line up with TRBD1. The germline V gene encodes CDR1 WSHSY and CDR2 SAAADI. This CDR3 comprises 13 residues. With V trimmed by 10 bases and J by 4 bases, 5 bases remained unmatched.

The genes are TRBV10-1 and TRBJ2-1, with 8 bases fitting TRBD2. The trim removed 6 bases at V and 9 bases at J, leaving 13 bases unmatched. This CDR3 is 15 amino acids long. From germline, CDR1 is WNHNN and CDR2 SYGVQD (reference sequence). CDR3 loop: CASSQGLVGRGEQFF. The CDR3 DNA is TGCGCCAGCAGCCAGGGACTAGTGGGACGAGGTGAGCAGTTCTTC.

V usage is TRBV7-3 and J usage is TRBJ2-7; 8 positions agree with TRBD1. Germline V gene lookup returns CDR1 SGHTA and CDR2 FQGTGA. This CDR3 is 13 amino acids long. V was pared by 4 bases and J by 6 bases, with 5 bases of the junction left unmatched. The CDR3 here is CASSSGQGREQYF. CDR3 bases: TGTGCCAGCAGCTCCGGACAGGGCCGCGAGCAGTACTTC.